The 22 T cell receptor beta chains presented below share a single source sample, sequenced in a study of blood T cells in healthy people across ages. It was with a sample-barcoded 5' primer and a J-beta primer mix that a second PCR of roughly 6 to 11 cycles was run. TCRdb fed the 5' RACE reads into MiXCR, producing one record per CDR3 protein. The sample has approximately 1,100,000 distinct CDR3 sequences, 40% to 55% seen once. The sample taken for sequencing was blood. These receptors were taken from a woman aged 55-70 years in good health.

This clonotype has a handful of counts. V gene TRBV18 combines with J gene TRBJ2-3, with 7 bases aligning to TRBD1. CDR1 is KGHSH, CDR2 LQKENI, per germline. The CDR3 covers 16 residues. J was trimmed by 6 bases and V by 0 bases; bases with no gene match: 9. The CDR3 DNA is TGTGCCAGCTCACCACCGACAGGGAGCCCCATTGATACGCAGTATTTT. Its translation is CASSPPTGSPIDTQYF.

This chain connects TRBV15 to TRBJ2-4, with D hard to call. Trimming took 3 bases from V and 4 from J, leaving 19 bases between them. Germline lookup yields CDR1 LNHNV and CDR2 YYDKDF (reference sequence). The CDR3 extends over 17 amino acids. As DNA, the CDR3 is TGTGCCACCAGCAGGGAAACGCTGTCGGTTGGTAAAAACATTCAGTACTTC. This codes for CATSRETLSVGKNIQYF. The full variable domain, with the rest looked up from reference TRBV15 and TRBJ2-4, is DAMVIQNPRYQVTQFGKPVTLSCSQTLNHNVMYWYQQKSSQAPKLLFHYYDKDFNNEADTPDNFQSRRPNTSFCFLDIRSPGLGDTAMYLCATSRETLSVGKNIQYFGAGTRLSVL.

The V and J genes are TRBV6-1 and TRBJ2-5; TRBD1 matches 10 bases. Germline-derived CDR1 and CDR2 are MNHNS and SASEGT. V trimming: 4 bases; J trimming: 5 bases; junction bases outside the gene matches: 7. This CDR3 has 15 amino acids. CDR3 in amino acids: CASSALTGGGETQYF. CDR3 nucleotide sequence: TGTGCCAGCAGTGCCCTGACAGGGGGCGGGGAGACCCAGTACTTC.

This clonotype was recorded a few times. The chain carries TRBV18 and TRBJ2-3; 8 bases are shared with TRBD2. Germline V gene data show CDR1 as KGHSH and CDR2 as LQKENI. The V gene end was trimmed by 4 bases and the J gene end by 4 bases; junction bases not matched to a gene: 7. The CDR3 loop spans 15 amino acids. CDR3 region: CASSHQAGVADTQYF. In DNA, the CDR3 is TGTGCCAGCTCACACCAAGCGGGAGTGGCAGATACGCAGTATTTT.

The chain recombines TRBV7-9 with TRBJ2-7, with 9 bases that match TRBD1. From germline, CDR1 is SEHNR and CDR2 FQNEAQ (reference sequence). The CDR3 runs 16 residues. V was pared by 5 bases and J by 4 bases, with 12 bases of the junction left unmatched. CDR3 amino acids: CASSQDKDRGTYEQYF. The CDR3 nucleotides read TGTGCCAGCAGCCAAGACAAGGACAGGGGAACTTACGAGCAGTACTTC.

The V gene is TRBV28, the J gene TRBJ2-5; the D is unclear. The J call may be incorrect, as the DNA end agrees better with TRBJ2-7. Germline assignment: CDR1 MDHEN and CDR2 SYDVKM. The length of the CDR3 is 12 residues. The chain's CDR3 is CASSGTHYEQYF. CDR3 nucleotides: TGTGCCAGCAGCGGAACCCACTACGAGCAGTACTTC.

This clonotype showed up just a few times. CDR3 bases: TGCGCCAGCAGCCCCCGGGTGGGGTTGGGAGAGACCCAGTACTTC. This translates into CASSPRVGLGETQYF. The gene calls are TRBV5-1 and TRBJ2-5; D gene unclear. Trimming left V 4 bases short and J 4 bases short, with 17 bases between. The CDR3 consists of 15 residues. Per germline, CDR1 SGHRS and CDR2 YFSETQ.

This sequence joins TRBV28 and TRBJ2-4; D possibly matches TRBD1 or TRBD2 (5 bases each). Germline values: CDR1 MDHEN, CDR2 SYDVKM. V shed 6 bases and J shed 3 bases, with 21 bases lying between them. The CDR3 covers 17 residues. The chain's CDR3 is CASSLRIGTRGKNIQYF. In DNA form, the CDR3 reads TGTGCCAGCAGCTTGCGAATTGGGACCAGAGGCAAAAACATTCAGTACTTC.

The count of this clonotype is one. At one boundary the junction diverges from the germline segment, which might be a read error. The CDR3 protein is CAGSLTGNDGETQYF. CDR3 in DNA: TGCGCCGGCAGCTTGACAGGGAACGATGGAGAGACCCAGTACTTC. V is TRBV5-1 and J is TRBJ2-5; 7 bases map to TRBD1. The CDR3 runs 15 residues. From germline, CDR1 is SGHRS and CDR2 YFSETQ.

V gene TRBV5-1 combines with J gene TRBJ2-4, with no clear D. The V and J ends lost 4 bases and 0 bases respectively, with 8 bases between them. The CDR3 contains 14 residues. The germline gives CDR1 SGHRS, CDR2 YFSETQ. The chain's CDR3 is CASSRNIAKNIQYF. For the CDR3, the DNA is TGCGCCAGCAGCCGAAACATAGCCAAAAACATTCAGTACTTC.

The rearrangement uses TRBV7-2 and TRBJ1-2, with D unresolved. V was pared by 5 bases and J by 6 bases, with 13 bases between. Germline CDR1 SGHTA, CDR2 FQGNSA. The CDR3 spans 13 residues. CDR3 coding DNA: TGTGCCAGCAGCCATCGGACCAGAAATGGCTACACCTTC. Translation gives CASSHRTRNGYTF.

This clonotype appeared once. This chain connects TRBV27 to TRBJ1-5; D is ambiguous. The germline CDR1 and CDR2 sequences are MNHEY and SMNVEV (reference sequence). Trimming took off 5 bases at V and 4 bases at J, with 6 bases between the two ends. There are 12 residues in the CDR3. CDR3 protein: CASSPTNQPQHF. In DNA form, the CDR3 reads TGTGCCAGCAGTCCCACGAATCAGCCCCAGCATTTT.

The sample holds a few counts of this clonotype. V is TRBV7-8 and J is TRBJ2-5, with D perhaps matching TRBD1 or TRBD2 (5 bases each). The CDR3 consists of 15 residues. CDR1 SGHVS and CDR2 FQNEAQ come from the germline V gene. Trimming removed 1 base at V and 5 bases at J, with 14 bases between. The CDR3: CASSLVTGWGETQYF. DNA of the CDR3: TGTGCCAGCAGCTTAGTTACGGGTTGGGGGGAGACCCAGTACTTC.

This clonotype was counted only a few times. This chain uses TRBV7-8 with TRBJ1-2; D is unresolved. The germline gives CDR1 SGHVS, CDR2 FQNEAQ. The CDR3 runs to 12 residues. Trimming took 8 bases from V and 3 from J, leaving 10 bases between them. Written as DNA, the CDR3 is TGTGCCAGCCGGTCAGAGGACTATGGCTACACCTTC. Translated, it gives CASRSEDYGYTF. Using reference TRBV7-8 and TRBJ1-2 for the parts outside the CDR3, the full variable domain is GAGVSQSPRYKVAKRGQDVALRCDPISGHVSLFWYQQALGQGPEFLTYFQNEAQLDKSGLPSDRFFAERPEGSVSTLKIQRTQQEDSAVYLCASRSEDYGYTFGSGTRLTVV.

This chain connects TRBV29-1 to TRBJ1-2, with a weak D call TRBD1 (6 bases). The length of the CDR3 is 14 residues. With 4 bases removed from V and 3 bases from J, the gap between germline ends came to 15 bases. Per the germline V gene, CDR1 is SQVTM and CDR2 is ANQGSEA. In DNA form, the CDR3 reads TGCAGCGTTGGGGCAGGGGACATCTACTATGGCTACACCTTC. Translation: CSVGAGDIYYGYTF.

In its sample, this clonotype was seen a few times. The chain recombines TRBV4-1 with TRBJ1-4; D perhaps matches TRBD1 (6 bases). Between the trimmed V and J ends, which lost 1 base and 8 bases, there was a span of 17 bases. CDR1 is MGHRA, CDR2 YSYEKL, per germline. This CDR3 region has 16 residues. This chain's CDR3 is CASSQVRGRGYEKLFF. The CDR3 bases are TGCGCCAGCAGCCAAGTTCGTGGCAGGGGCTACGAAAAACTGTTTTTT.

The rearrangement joins TRBV24-1 to TRBJ2-1, with D maybe TRBD1 (5 bases). This CDR3 contains 14 residues. The V end lost 3 bases, the J end lost 1 base, and 6 bases lay between the germline ends. The germline V gene has CDR1 KGHDR and CDR2 SFDVKD. CDR3 in amino acids: CATSDQGSYNEQFF. The DNA of the CDR3 is TGTGCCACCAGTGATCAGGGTTCCTACAATGAGCAGTTCTTC.

The chain employs TRBV6-5 and TRBJ2-6; TRBD2 might be the D (6 bases). This CDR3 spans 17 amino acids. Germline V lookup: CDR1 MNHEY, CDR2 SVGAGI. V was cut by 7 bases and J by 0 bases, with 16 bases left in between. Here the CDR3 DNA reads TGTGCCAGCACTTCCCCGGGGGTGGGCTCTGGGGCCAACGTCCTGACTTTC. Its protein is CASTSPGVGSGANVLTF.

The chain carries TRBV19 and TRBJ1-5; D is perhaps TRBD1 (5 bases). The CDR3 sequence is 17 residues long. V was clipped by 3 bases and J by 0 bases, with 15 bases between them. In germline, CDR1 is LNHDA, CDR2 SQIVND (reference sequence). CDR3 nucleotides: TGTGCCAGTAGTATGCGCAGGGAGATCTATAGCAATCAGCCCCAGCATTTT. This encodes CASSMRREIYSNQPQHF.

The chain couples TRBV10-3 to TRBJ2-3, with D possibly TRBD2 on 5 matching bases. With 6 bases removed from V and 6 bases from J, the gap between germline ends came to 16 bases. This CDR3 spans 14 amino acids. CDR1 is ENHRY and CDR2 is SYGVKD in the germline V gene. The CDR3 sequence is CAIRLGSPGDTQYF. The CDR3 bases are TGTGCCATCAGGCTCGGCAGCCCGGGGGATACGCAGTATTTT.

CDR3 sequence: CSAPKRRSSYNEQFF. The CDR3, as DNA: TGCAGTGCCCCGAAGCGGAGGAGCTCCTACAATGAGCAGTTCTTC. This chain joins TRBV20-1 and TRBJ2-1, with D possibly being TRBD2 (5 bases). Germline V CDR1 and CDR2: DFQATT, SNEGSKA (reference sequence). The CDR3 contains 15 residues. Trimming stripped 6 bases from V and 0 bases from J, with 15 bases between.

This clonotype showed up just once. This chain uses TRBV6-2 or TRBV6-3 with TRBJ2-1; 12 nucleotides align to TRBD2. Trimming at V came to 5 bases and at J to 10 bases, leaving 9 bases not matched to a gene. The CDR3 covers 15 residues. Germline-derived CDR1 and CDR2 are MNHEY and SVGEGT. CDR3 loop: CASSPRLAGDREQFF. The CDR3 DNA follows: TGTGCCAGCAGTCCTCGACTAGCGGGAGATAGGGAGCAGTTCTTC.